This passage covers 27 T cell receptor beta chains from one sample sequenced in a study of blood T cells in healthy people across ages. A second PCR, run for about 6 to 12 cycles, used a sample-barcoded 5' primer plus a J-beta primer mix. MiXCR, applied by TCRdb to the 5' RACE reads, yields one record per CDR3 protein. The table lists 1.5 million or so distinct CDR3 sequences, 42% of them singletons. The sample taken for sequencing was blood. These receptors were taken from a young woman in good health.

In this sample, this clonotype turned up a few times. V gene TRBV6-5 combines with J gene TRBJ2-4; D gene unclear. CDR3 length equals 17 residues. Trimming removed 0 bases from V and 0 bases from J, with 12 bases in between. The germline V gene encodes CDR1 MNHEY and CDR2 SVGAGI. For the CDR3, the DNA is TGTGCCAGCAGTTACTCGATAATGGGTTTAGCCAAAAACATTCAGTACTTC. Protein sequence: CASSYSIMGLAKNIQYF.

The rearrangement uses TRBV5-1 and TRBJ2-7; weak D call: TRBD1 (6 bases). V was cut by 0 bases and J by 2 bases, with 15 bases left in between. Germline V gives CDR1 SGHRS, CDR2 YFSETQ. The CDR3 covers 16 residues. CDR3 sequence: CASSLGTVSRTYEQYF. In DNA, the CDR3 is TGCGCCAGCAGCTTGGGGACAGTGAGTAGGACCTACGAGCAGTACTTC.

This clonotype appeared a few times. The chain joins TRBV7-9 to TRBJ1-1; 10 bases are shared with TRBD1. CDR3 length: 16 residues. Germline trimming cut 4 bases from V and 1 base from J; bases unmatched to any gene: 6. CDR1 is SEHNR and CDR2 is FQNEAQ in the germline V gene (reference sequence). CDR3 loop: CASSSGTGEGNTEAFF. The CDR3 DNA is TGTGCCAGCAGCTCCGGGACAGGGGAAGGGAACACTGAAGCTTTCTTT.

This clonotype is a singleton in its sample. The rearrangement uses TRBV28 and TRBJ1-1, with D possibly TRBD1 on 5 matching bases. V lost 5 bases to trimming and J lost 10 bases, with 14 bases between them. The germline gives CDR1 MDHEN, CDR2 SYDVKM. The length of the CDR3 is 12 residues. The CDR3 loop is CASSTGTPVAFF. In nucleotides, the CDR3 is TGTGCCAGCAGTACGGGGACTCCGGTAGCTTTCTTT.

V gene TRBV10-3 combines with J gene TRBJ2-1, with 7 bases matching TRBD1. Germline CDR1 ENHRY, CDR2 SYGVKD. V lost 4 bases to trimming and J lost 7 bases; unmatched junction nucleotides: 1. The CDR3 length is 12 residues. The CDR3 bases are TGTGCCATCAGTGCACAGGGGAATGAGCAGTTCTTC. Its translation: CAISAQGNEQFF.

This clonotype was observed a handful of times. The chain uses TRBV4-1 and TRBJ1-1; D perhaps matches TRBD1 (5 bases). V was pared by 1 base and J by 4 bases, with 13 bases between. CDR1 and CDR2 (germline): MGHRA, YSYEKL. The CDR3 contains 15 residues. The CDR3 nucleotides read TGCGCCAGCAGCCAAGTCGGGGGAGGTTTCACTGAAGCTTTCTTT. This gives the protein CASSQVGGGFTEAFF.

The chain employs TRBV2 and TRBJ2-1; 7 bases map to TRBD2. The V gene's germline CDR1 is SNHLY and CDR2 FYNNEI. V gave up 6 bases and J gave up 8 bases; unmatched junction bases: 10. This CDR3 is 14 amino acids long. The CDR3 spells CASSRITSADEQFF. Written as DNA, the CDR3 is TGTGCCAGCAGCCGGATCACTAGCGCAGATGAGCAGTTCTTC.

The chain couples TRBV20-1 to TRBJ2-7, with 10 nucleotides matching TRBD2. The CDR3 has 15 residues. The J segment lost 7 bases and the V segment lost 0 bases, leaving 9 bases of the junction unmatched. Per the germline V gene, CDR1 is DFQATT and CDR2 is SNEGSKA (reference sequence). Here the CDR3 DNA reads TGCAGTGCTAGAGATACTAGCGGGAACGACAATGAGCAGTACTTC. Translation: CSARDTSGNDNEQYF.

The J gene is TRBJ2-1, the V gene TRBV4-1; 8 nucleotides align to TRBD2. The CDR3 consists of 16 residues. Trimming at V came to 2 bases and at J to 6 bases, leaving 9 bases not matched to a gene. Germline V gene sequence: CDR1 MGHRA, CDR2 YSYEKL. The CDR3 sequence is CASSQFGGRRSNEQFF. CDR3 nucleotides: TGCGCCAGCAGCCAATTCGGCGGGAGGAGAAGCAATGAGCAGTTCTTC.

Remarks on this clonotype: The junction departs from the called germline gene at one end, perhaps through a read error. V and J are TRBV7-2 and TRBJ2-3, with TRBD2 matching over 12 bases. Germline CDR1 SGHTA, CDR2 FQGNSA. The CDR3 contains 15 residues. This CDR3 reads CASSTTSGSTDAQYF. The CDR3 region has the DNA TGTGCCAGCAGCACGACTAGCGGGAGTACAGATGCGCAGTATTTT.

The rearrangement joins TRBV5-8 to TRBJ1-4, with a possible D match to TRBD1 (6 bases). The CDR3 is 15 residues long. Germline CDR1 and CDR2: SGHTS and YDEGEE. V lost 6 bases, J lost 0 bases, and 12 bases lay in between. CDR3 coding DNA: TGTGCCAGCAAACTCCGGACAGCAACTAATGAAAAACTGTTTTTT. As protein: CASKLRTATNEKLFF. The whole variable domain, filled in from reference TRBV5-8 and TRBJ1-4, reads EAGVTQSPTHLIKTRGQQATLRCSPISGHTSVYWYQQALGLGLQFLLWYDEGEERNRGNFPPRFSGRQFPNYSSELNVNALELEDSALYLCASKLRTATNEKLFFGSGTQLSVL.

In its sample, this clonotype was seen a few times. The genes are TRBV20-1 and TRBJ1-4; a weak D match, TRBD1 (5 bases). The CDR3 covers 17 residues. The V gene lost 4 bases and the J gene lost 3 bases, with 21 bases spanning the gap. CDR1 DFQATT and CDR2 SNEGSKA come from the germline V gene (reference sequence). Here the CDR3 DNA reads TGCAGTGCTATTAGGGTGGGACTCCTCGTAGCTAATGAAAAACTGTTTTTT. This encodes CSAIRVGLLVANEKLFF.

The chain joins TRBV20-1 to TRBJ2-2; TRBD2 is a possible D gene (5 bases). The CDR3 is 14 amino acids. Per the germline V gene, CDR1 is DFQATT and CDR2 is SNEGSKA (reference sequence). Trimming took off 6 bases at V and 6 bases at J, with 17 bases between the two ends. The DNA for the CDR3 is TGCAGTGCAATCCGGGAATTAGAGTCCGGGGAGCTGTTTTTT. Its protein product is CSAIRELESGELFF.

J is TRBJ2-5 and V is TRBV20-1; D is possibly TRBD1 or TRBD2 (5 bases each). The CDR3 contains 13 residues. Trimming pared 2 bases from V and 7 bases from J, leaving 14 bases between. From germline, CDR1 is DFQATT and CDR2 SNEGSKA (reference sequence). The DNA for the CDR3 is TGCAGTGCTAGATCCGGGACGGTCGCGACCCAGTACTTC. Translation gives CSARSGTVATQYF.

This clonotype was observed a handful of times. This chain's CDR3 is CASSVVPGPSTDTQYF. CDR3 nucleotide sequence: TGTGCCAGCAGCGTAGTGCCAGGTCCTAGCACAGATACGCAGTATTTT. V usage is TRBV9 and J usage is TRBJ2-3, with D hard to call. The V end was cut by 0 bases, the J end by 0 bases, with 11 bases between. The CDR3 consists of 16 residues. The V gene's germline CDR1 is SGDLS and CDR2 YYNGEE.

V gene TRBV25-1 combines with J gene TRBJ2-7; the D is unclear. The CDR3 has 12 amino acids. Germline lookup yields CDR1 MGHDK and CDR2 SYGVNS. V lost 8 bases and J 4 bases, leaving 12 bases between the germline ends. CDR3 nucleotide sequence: TGTGCCAGCCTGTCAGGCCATTACGAGCAGTACTTC. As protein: CASLSGHYEQYF.

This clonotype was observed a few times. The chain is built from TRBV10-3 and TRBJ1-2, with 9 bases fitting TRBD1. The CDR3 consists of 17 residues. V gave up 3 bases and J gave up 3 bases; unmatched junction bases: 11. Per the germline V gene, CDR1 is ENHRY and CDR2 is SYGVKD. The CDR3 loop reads CAISDPKTGGVDYGYTF. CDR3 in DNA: TGTGCCATCAGTGACCCGAAAACAGGGGGCGTTGACTATGGCTACACCTTC.

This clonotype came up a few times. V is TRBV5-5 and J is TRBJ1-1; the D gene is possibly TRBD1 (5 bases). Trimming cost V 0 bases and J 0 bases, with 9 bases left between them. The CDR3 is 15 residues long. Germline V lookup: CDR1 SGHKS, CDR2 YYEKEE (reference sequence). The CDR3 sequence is CASSLEAGLNTEAFF. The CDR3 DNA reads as TGTGCCAGCAGCTTGGAAGCAGGGCTGAACACTGAAGCTTTCTTT. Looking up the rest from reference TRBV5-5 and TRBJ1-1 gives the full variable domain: DAGVTQSPTHLIKTRGQQVTLRCSPISGHKSVSWYQQVLGQGPQFIFQYYEKEERGRGNFPDRFSARQFPNYSSELNVNALLLGDSALYLCASSLEAGLNTEAFFGQGTRLTVV.

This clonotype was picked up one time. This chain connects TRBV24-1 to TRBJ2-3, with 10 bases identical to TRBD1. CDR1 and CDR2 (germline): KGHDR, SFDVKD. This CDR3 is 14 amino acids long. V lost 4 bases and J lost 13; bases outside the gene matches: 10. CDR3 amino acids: CATSDSRGGTGEYF. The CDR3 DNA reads TGTGCCACCAGTGACTCCCGCGGAGGGACAGGGGAGTATTTT.

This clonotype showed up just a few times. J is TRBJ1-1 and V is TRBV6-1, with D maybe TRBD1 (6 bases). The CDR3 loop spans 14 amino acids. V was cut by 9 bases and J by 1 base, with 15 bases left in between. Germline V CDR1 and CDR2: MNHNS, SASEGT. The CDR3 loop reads CASIKGVRNTEAFF. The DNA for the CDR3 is TGTGCCAGTATAAAGGGGGTCCGGAACACTGAAGCTTTCTTT.

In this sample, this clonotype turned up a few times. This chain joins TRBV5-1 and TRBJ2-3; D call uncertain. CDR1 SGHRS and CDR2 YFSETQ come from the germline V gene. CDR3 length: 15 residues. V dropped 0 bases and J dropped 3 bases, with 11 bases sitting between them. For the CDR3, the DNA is TGCGCCAGCAGCTTGGTCTCAGCTTGGACAGATACGCAGTATTTT. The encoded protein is CASSLVSAWTDTQYF.

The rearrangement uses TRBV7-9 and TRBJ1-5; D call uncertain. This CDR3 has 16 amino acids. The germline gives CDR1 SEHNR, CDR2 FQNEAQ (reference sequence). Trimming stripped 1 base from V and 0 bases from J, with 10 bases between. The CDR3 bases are TGTGCCAGCAGCTTAGGAGGCGTATATAGCAATCAGCCCCAGCATTTT. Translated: CASSLGGVYSNQPQHF.

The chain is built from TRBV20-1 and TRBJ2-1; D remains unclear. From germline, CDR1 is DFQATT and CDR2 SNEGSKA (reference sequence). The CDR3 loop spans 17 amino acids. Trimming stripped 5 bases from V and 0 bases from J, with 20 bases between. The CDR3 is CSAAQWGRASSYNEQFF. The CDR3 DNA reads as TGCAGTGCTGCCCAATGGGGTCGAGCGAGCTCCTACAATGAGCAGTTCTTC.

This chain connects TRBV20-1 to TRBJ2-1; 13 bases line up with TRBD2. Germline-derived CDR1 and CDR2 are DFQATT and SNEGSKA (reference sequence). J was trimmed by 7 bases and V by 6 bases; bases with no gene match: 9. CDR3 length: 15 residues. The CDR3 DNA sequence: TGCAGTGCACGTCCTGGACTAGCGGGAGCAAATGAGCAGTTCTTC. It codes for CSARPGLAGANEQFF.

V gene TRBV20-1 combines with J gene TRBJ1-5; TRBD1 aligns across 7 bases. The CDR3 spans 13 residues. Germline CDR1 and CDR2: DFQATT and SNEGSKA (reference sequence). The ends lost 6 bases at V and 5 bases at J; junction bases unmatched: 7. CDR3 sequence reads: CSAKPRGDQPQHF. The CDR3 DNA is TGCAGTGCAAAGCCCAGGGGGGATCAGCCCCAGCATTTT.

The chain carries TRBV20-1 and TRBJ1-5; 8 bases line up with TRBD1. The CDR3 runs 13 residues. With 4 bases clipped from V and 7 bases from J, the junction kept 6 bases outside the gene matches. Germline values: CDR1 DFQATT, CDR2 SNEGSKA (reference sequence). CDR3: CSANGQGDQPQHF. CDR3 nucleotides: TGCAGTGCTAATGGACAGGGAGACCAGCCCCAGCATTTT.

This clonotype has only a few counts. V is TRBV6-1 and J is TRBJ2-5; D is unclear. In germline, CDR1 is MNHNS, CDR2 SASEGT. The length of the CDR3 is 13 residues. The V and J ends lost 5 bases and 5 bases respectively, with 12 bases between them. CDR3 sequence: CASSRDGVETQYF. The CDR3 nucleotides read TGTGCCAGCAGTAGGGATGGGGTTGAGACCCAGTACTTC.